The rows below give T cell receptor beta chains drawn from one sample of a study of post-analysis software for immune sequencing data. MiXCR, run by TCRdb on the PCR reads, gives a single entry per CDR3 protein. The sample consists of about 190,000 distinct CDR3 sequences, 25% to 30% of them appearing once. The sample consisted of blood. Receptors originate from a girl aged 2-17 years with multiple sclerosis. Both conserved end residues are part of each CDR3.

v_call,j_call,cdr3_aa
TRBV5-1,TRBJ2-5,CASSSNQETQYF
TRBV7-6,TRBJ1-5,CASSPNTYQPQHF
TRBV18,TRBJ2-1,CASSRGGLGGRTYNEQFF
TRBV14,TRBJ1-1,CASSRGRNTEAFF
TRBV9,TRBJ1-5,CASSYQGINQPQHF
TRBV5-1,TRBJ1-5,CARSLAGYSNQPQHF
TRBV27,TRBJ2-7,CASSSSGVSYEQYF
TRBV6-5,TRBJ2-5,CASSTPDNEQYF
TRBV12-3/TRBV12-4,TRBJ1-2,CASSIGTGGFYGYTF
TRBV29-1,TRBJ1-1,CSVGGRQGTEAFF
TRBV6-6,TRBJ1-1,CASTPSEGKAFF
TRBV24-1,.,CATSDNQLAGSYNEQYF
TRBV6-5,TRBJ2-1,CASSRPGLANNEQFF
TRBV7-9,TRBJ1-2,CASRSDHNYGYTF
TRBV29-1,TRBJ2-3,CSVETSGALTDTQYF
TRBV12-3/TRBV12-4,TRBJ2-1,CASSLGTGVTNEQFF
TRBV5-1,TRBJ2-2,CASREGPNTGELFF
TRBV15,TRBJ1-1,CATSREVLTEAFF
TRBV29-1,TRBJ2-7,CSVSRGQPVSYEQYF
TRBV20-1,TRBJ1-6,CSARQSLNSPLHF
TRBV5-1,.,CASSPWWGSYNEQYF
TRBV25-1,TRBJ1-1,CASIGLRNTEAFF
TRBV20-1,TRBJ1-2,CSGGEGADYGYTF
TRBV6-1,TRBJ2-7,CASSDSGAVSYEQYF